What follows is one T cell receptor beta chain and its context. Germline V gene lookup returns CDR1 LNHDA and CDR2 SQIVND (reference sequence). The CDR3 contains 14 residues. V lost 5 bases and J 7 bases, leaving 14 bases between the germline ends. This sample is part of a study of T cell changes during pregnancy in multiple sclerosis. The repertoire was sequenced with immunoSEQ multiplex PCR; TCRdb's copy has only in-frame clones and lacks some. This table has around 70,000 clones, 92% appearing once. J is TRBJ1-4 and V is TRBV19, with D perhaps TRBD1 (5 bases). This specimen consisted of peripheral blood, obtained before pregnancy. This receptor was identified in a female donor with multiple sclerosis, enrolled in a pregnancy study. The CDR3 coding sequence is TGTGCCAGTAGTTCCGGGGGGAACGTTGAAAAACTGTTTTTT. This translates into CASSSGGNVEKLFF. Full variable domain (rest looked up from reference TRBV19 and TRBJ1-4): DGGITQSPKYLFRKEGQNVTLSCEQNLNHDAMYWYRQDPGQGLRLIYYSQIVNDFQKGDIAEGYSVSREKKESFPLTVTSAQKNPTAFYLCASSSGGNVEKLFFGSGTQLSVL.